The 10 T cell receptor beta chains below all came from one sample that was sequenced in a study of CD8 T cells in Susac syndrome. The RNA, roughly 0.45 to 1 ug, was put through reverse transcription using random hexamers. TCRdb used MiXCR to reprocess the immunoSEQ multiplex PCR reads, holding one entry per CDR3 protein. The sample carries 150,000 to 200,000 distinct CDR3 sequences, 93% recorded once. The sequenced sample consisted of CD4+ T cells from PBMCs. The receptors here all came from a human donor in good health.

The V call is TRBV9, the J call TRBJ1-1, with D possibly matching TRBD1 (5 bases). The CDR3 loop spans 18 amino acids. Germline loops: CDR1 SGDLS, CDR2 YYNGEE. The V end lost 4 bases, the J end lost 5 bases, and 27 bases lay between the germline ends. DNA of the CDR3: TGTGCCAGCAGCCCGACCCTACGCTCCGGGACCCGTAGGACTGAAGCTTTCTTT. This gives the protein CASSPTLRSGTRRTEAFF.

For the CDR3, the DNA is TGCAGCGTTGTTATAAGGCCCCAAGAGACCCAGTACTTC. Amino acid sequence: CSVVIRPQETQYF. The rearrangement joins TRBV29-1 to TRBJ2-5; the D is unclear. Trimming cost V 4 bases and J 1 base, with 10 bases left between them. Germline loops: CDR1 SQVTM, CDR2 ANQGSEA. This CDR3 is built from 13 residues.

The chain recombines TRBV7-2 with TRBJ2-4, with TRBD1 as a possible D gene (5 bases). The CDR3 consists of 14 residues. Germline CDR1 SGHTA, CDR2 FQGNSA. V lost 4 bases to trimming and J lost 6 bases, with 13 bases between them. CDR3 nucleotides: TGTGCCAGCAGCTGGCCAGGGCGAGGAAACATTCAGTACTTC. It is translated as CASSWPGRGNIQYF.

This clonotype is a singleton in its sample. The chain links TRBV24-1 to TRBJ2-1; TRBD1 agrees at 7 bases. The ends lost 3 bases at V and 5 bases at J; junction bases unmatched: 6. This CDR3 spans 15 amino acids. Germline V CDR1 and CDR2: KGHDR, SFDVKD. The CDR3 DNA sequence: TGTGCCACCAGTGATCCCACCGGGACAGACAATGAGCAGTTCTTC. Translated, it gives CATSDPTGTDNEQFF.

V and J are TRBV3-1 and TRBJ2-1; 8 bases are shared with TRBD1. Germline V lookup: CDR1 LGHDT, CDR2 YNNKEL (reference sequence). This CDR3 comprises 15 residues. Trimming at V came to 4 bases and at J to 5 bases, leaving 7 bases not matched to a gene. Here the CDR3 DNA reads TGTGCCAGCAGCCTCACCTGGACAGGGAACAATGAGCAGTTCTTC. It codes for CASSLTWTGNNEQFF.

This clonotype has a single count. The genes are TRBV7-9 and TRBJ2-7, with 9 bases matching TRBD1. CDR1 SEHNR and CDR2 FQNEAQ come from the germline V gene (reference sequence). The CDR3 consists of 14 residues. The V gene end was trimmed by 4 bases and the J gene end by 6 bases; junction bases not matched to a gene: 7. The CDR3 region is CASSWTGDSGEQYF. The CDR3 DNA is TGTGCCAGCAGCTGGACAGGGGATTCGGGCGAGCAGTACTTC.

This chain links TRBV9 with TRBJ1-5; D unresolved. Trimming pared 4 bases from V and 4 bases from J, leaving 9 bases between. From germline, CDR1 is SGDLS and CDR2 YYNGEE. The CDR3 is 13 residues long. CDR3 protein: CASSRGLNQPQHF. The CDR3 DNA reads TGTGCCAGCAGCCGAGGACTAAATCAGCCCCAGCATTTT.

This chain joins TRBV6-2 or TRBV6-3 and TRBJ2-1; 11 positions agree with TRBD2. The CDR3 spans 16 residues. The V gene's germline CDR1 is MNHEY and CDR2 SVGEGT. Losses at the gene ends were 6 bases for V and 1 base for J; bases not matched to a gene: 5. CDR3 region: CASRRLAGPSYNEQFF. The CDR3 DNA is TGTGCCAGCAGGCGACTAGCGGGACCATCCTACAATGAGCAGTTCTTC.

The rearrangement links TRBV7-8 to TRBJ2-2; 7 bases align to TRBD2. Trimming took 5 bases from V and 7 from J; bases not matched to a gene: 13. CDR3 length equals 16 residues. In germline, CDR1 is SGHVS, CDR2 FQNEAQ. As DNA, the CDR3 is TGTGCCAGCAGCCCCCGAACTAGCGTTTTAGGCGGGGAGCTGTTTTTT. Protein: CASSPRTSVLGGELFF.

V is TRBV7-2 and J is TRBJ1-2; unclear D gene. Trimming cost V 1 base and J 8 bases, with 11 bases left between them. The CDR3 extends over 13 amino acids. From germline, CDR1 is SGHTA and CDR2 FQGNSA. The CDR3 sequence is CASSLERYAGYTF. Here the CDR3 DNA reads TGTGCCAGCAGCTTAGAAAGATACGCAGGCTACACCTTC.